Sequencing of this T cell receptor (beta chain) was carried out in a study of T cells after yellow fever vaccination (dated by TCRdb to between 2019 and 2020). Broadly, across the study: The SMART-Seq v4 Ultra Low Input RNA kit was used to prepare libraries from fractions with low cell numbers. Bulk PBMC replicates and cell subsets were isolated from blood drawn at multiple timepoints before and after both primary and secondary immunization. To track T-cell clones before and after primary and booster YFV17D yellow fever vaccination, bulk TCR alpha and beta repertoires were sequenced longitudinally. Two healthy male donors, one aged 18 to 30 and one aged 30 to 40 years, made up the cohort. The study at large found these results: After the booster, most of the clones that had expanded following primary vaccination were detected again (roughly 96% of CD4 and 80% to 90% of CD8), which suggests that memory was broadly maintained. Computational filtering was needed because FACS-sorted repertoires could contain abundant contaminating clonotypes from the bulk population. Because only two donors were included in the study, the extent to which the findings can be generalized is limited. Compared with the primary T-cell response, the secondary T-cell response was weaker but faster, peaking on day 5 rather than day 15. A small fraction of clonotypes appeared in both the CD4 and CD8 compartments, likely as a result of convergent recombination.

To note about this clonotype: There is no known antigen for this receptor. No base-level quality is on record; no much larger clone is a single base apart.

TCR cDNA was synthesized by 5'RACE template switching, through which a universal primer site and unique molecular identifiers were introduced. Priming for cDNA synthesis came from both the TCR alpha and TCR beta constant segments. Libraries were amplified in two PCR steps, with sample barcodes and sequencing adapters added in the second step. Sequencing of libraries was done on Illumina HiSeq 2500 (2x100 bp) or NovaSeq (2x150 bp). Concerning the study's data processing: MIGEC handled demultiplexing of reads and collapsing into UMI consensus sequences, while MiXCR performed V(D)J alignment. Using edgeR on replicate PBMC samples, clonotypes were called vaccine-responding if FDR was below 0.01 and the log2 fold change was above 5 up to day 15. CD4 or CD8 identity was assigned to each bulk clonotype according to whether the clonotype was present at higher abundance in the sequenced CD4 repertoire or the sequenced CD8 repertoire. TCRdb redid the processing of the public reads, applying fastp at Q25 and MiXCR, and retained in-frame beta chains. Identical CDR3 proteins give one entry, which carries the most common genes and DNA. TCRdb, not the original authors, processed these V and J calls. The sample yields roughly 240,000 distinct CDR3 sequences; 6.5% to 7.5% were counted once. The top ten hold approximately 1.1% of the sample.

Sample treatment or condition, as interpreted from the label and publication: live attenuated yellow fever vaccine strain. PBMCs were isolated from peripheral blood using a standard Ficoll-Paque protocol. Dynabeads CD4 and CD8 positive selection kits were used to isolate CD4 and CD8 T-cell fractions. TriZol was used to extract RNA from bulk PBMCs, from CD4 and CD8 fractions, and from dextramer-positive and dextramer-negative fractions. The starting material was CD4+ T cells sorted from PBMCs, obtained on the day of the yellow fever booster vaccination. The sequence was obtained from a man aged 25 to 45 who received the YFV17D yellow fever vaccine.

This receptor carries the CDR3 CASSRGLAGTGELFF. The sequenced DNA is TGTGCCAGCAGTCGGGGACTAGCGGGGACCGGGGAGCTGTTTTTT. This receptor chain uses TRBV5-4 and TRBJ2-2, with TRBD2 identical over 13 junction bases. The CDR3 holds 15 amino acids from the cysteine to the phenylalanine. This entry keeps only the CDR3 DNA: 45 bases, framed from base 1. Here V drops 5 bases and J drops 5 bases, and the junction holds 3 bases not matched to any gene. Reading the germline V gene (reference sequence) gives CDR1 SGHNT and CDR2 YYREEE.